The clone carrying this T cell receptor beta chain occurred a few times. Its antigen is not known. Measured with immunoSEQ multiplex PCR; TCRdb has only the in-frame clones, and not every one. This table holds 15,000 to 20,000 clones, about 89% found once. As to time point: pre-treatment baseline. The data stem from a study of blood T cell dynamics during melanoma immunotherapy. The study's findings and limits: At W3, later disease-control patients showed bifurcated PBMC repertoire changes, unlike progressors. It remained unknown if the driving T cell clones were melanoma-specific.

The starting material was blood, obtained from a patient treated with checkpoint blockade. This sequence originates from a human donor with melanoma.

The CDR3 protein is CASSQSTGTASSEQFF. CDR3 coding DNA: TGCGCCAGCAGCCAATCTACAGGGACAGCCTCATCTGAGCAGTTCTTC. The chain uses TRBV4-1 and TRBJ2-1; 7 bases align to TRBD1. After removal of 2 bases from V and 9 bases from J, the junction contained 13 bases not matched to a gene. CDR1 is MGHRA and CDR2 is YSYEKL in the germline V gene. The CDR3 is 16 amino acids.